These 3 T cell receptor beta chains came from one sample sequenced in a study of T cells in Graves' hyperthyroidism and ophthalmopathy. Amplified regions were TCR beta CDR3 sequences from RNA transcripts. HTBI primers were used for first-round RT-PCR of the TCR CDR3. TCRdb ran MiXCR on the multiplex PCR reads and lists one entry per CDR3 protein. The table shows around 500,000 distinct CDR3 sequences, with approximately 15% occurring only once. The sample comprised blood. The receptors were sampled from a woman aged 18-29 years with Graves' hyperthyroidism.

This clonotype was observed at least ten times. The chain couples TRBV11-3 to TRBJ2-1; possible D gene TRBD1, 7 bases. CDR1 is SGHNT, CDR2 YENEEA, per germline. There are 17 residues in the CDR3. The V end was cut by 8 bases, the J end by 8 bases, with 28 bases between. CDR3: CASGEGGLGRGPDEQFF. DNA for the CDR3: TGTGCCAGCGGCGAAGGGGGGCTGGGAAGGGGGCCCGATGAGCAGTTCTTC.

In this sample, this clonotype turned up a few times. The junction does not match germline at one end; this may be a read error. The genes are TRBV7-9 and TRBJ2-1; 9 positions agree with TRBD2. From germline, CDR1 is SEHNR and CDR2 FQNEAQ (reference sequence). The CDR3 is 16 residues long. The chain's CDR3 is CTSSPLAGGPYNEQFF. The CDR3 nucleotides are TGTACCAGCAGCCCCCTGGCGGGAGGGCCCTACAATGAGCAGTTCTTC. The full variable domain, its missing parts supplied by reference TRBV7-9 and TRBJ2-1, is DTGVSQNPRHKITKRGQNVTFRCDPISEHNRLYWYRQTLGQGPEFLTYFQNEAQLEKSRLLSDRFSAERPKGSFSTLEIQRTEQGDSAMYLCTSSPLAGGPYNEQFFGPGTRLTVL.

Many counts were recorded for this clonotype. The V and J genes are TRBV10-2 and TRBJ2-5; maybe TRBD2 (7 bases). Germline CDR1 reads WSHSY; CDR2 reads SAAADI. V lost 6 bases, J lost 1 base, and 12 bases lay in between. This CDR3 spans 14 amino acids. The DNA of the CDR3 is TGCGCCAGCAGCCCCCGGGGGGCCCAAGAGACCCAGTACTTC. Amino acid sequence: CASSPRGAQETQYF.